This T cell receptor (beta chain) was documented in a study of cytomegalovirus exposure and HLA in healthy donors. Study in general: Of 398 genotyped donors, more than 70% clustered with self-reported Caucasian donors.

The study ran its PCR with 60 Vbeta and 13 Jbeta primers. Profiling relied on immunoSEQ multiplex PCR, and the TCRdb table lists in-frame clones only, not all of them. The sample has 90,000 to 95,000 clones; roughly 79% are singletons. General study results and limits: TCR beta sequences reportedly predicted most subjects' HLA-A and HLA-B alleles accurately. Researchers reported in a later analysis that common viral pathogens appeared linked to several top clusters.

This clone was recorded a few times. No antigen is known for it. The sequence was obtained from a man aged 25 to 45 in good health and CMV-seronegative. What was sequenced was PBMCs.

The CDR3 DNA reads as TGTGCCAGCAGCTTTACAGGGTGGGGTGGCACCGGGGAGCTGTTTTTT. As protein: CASSFTGWGGTGELFF. The chain recombines TRBV5-6 with TRBJ2-2; D perhaps matches TRBD1 (6 bases). The CDR3 sequence is 16 residues long. The germline V and J ends were trimmed by 2 bases and 4 bases, with 15 bases remaining between them. In germline, CDR1 is SGHDT, CDR2 YYEEEE. The whole variable domain, filled in from reference TRBV5-6 and TRBJ2-2, reads DAGVTQSPTHLIKTRGQQVTLRCSPKSGHDTVSWYQQALGQGPQFIFQYYEEEERQRGNFPDRFSGHQFPNYSSELNVNALLLGDSALYLCASSFTGWGGTGELFFGEGSRLTVL.